This entry lists 24 T cell receptor beta chains sequenced from one sample in a study of read filtering for tumor transcriptome and immune sequencing. From 350 to 500 ng of RNA, a library with molecular barcoded alpha/delta and beta/gamma adaptors was made. TCRdb reprocessed the reads via MiXCR and lists one record per CDR3 protein. The sample has roughly 130,000 distinct CDR3 sequences; 10% to 15% are singletons. The sequencing sample was made of a population of CD138-negative cells sorted from bone marrow. All receptors derive from a donor aged 40 or over with multiple myeloma.

The genes are TRBV6-6 and TRBJ2-7; 9 nucleotides align to TRBD1. The CDR3 totals 14 residues. J was trimmed by 5 bases and V by 1 base; bases with no gene match: 3. The germline gives CDR1 MNHNY, CDR2 SVGAGI (reference sequence). The CDR3 here is CASSYFTGGDEQYF. As DNA, the CDR3 is TGTGCCAGCAGTTACTTCACAGGGGGCGACGAGCAGTACTTC.

To note about this clonotype: One base away lies a much larger clone, so this may be a sequencing read error. The final CDR3 position lacks the conserved phenylalanine or tryptophan, pointing to a likely read error. The rearrangement uses TRBV19 and TRBJ2-1; 7 positions agree with TRBD1. The germline V gene has CDR1 LNHDA and CDR2 SQIVND (reference sequence). This CDR3 comprises 16 residues. V gave up 4 bases and J gave up 5 bases; unmatched junction bases: 11. CDR3 nucleotides: TGTGCCAGTAGTACCGGACAGGCCGGGTTACACAATGAGCAGTTCCTC. Translated, it gives CASSTGQAGLHNEQFL.

This clonotype was seen only a few times. The chain uses TRBV20-1 and TRBJ1-5; D ambiguous. Germline V gives CDR1 DFQATT, CDR2 SNEGSKA (reference sequence). This CDR3 region has 13 residues. The V end lost 3 bases, the J end lost 4 bases, and 10 bases lay between the germline ends. CDR3 nucleotide sequence: TGCAGTGCTAGGGGATCGGCGAATCAGCCCCAGCATTTT. As protein: CSARGSANQPQHF.

Many counts were recorded for this clonotype. The rearrangement joins TRBV12-3 or TRBV12-4 to TRBJ2-2, with D maybe TRBD2 (5 bases). The CDR3 is 14 amino acids. The V end lost 3 bases, the J end lost 5 bases, and 10 bases lay between the germline ends. Written as DNA, the CDR3 is TGTGCCAGCAGTTTCCTCCGGGGAACCGGGGAGCTGTTTTTT. It is translated as CASSFLRGTGELFF.

Comment on this clonotype: With a much larger clone just one base away, this may be a read error. The V call is TRBV30, the J call TRBJ1-5, with D possibly matching TRBD1 (5 bases). The germline gives CDR1 GTSNPN, CDR2 SVGIG (reference sequence). This CDR3 has 13 amino acids. V lost 5 bases and J lost 3, with 11 bases in between. This CDR3 is CAWGRGDNQPQHF. DNA of the CDR3: TGTGCCTGGGGTCGAGGGGACAATCAGCCCCAGCATTTT.

The chain links TRBV7-2 to TRBJ1-1, with D unclear. CDR1 and CDR2 (germline): SGHTA, FQGNSA. Trimming removed 1 base at V and 0 bases at J, with 6 bases between. There are 14 residues in the CDR3. This CDR3 is CASSLVAMNTEAFF. The CDR3 bases are TGTGCCAGCAGCTTAGTGGCTATGAACACTGAAGCTTTCTTT.

This clonotype showed up many times. The rearrangement joins TRBV9 to TRBJ2-3; possibly TRBD2 for D (6 bases). V was pared by 0 bases and J by 2 bases, with 7 bases between. The CDR3 is 14 residues long. CDR1 and CDR2 from the germline V gene are SGDLS and YYNGEE. The CDR3 sequence is CASSVGGNTDTQYF. The CDR3 nucleotides are TGTGCCAGCAGCGTAGGCGGGAACACAGATACGCAGTATTTT.

Notes on this clonotype: This sequence may be a read error, since a much larger clone differs from it by one base. Here the CDR3 omits its conserved ending phenylalanine or tryptophan, so a read error is the likely source. The chain has TRBV6-1 and TRBJ1-5, with 7 nucleotides matching TRBD1. The length of the CDR3 is 15 residues. The V gene end was trimmed by 1 base and the J gene end by 6 bases; junction bases not matched to a gene: 6. Germline V lookup: CDR1 MNHNS, CDR2 SASEGT. The CDR3 DNA reads as TGTGCCAGCAGTGAAGAGTCAGGGGGGATTCAGCCCCAGCATCTT. This sequence encodes CASSEESGGIQPQHL.

This clonotype has at least ten counts. This chain joins TRBV2 and TRBJ1-5, with a possible D match to TRBD1 (5 bases). CDR3 length equals 14 residues. The germline V and J ends were trimmed by 2 bases and 7 bases, with 12 bases remaining between them. The V gene's germline CDR1 is SNHLY and CDR2 FYNNEI. The CDR3 reads CASSERQGQQPQHF. The CDR3 nucleotides are TGTGCCAGCAGTGAAAGGCAGGGCCAACAGCCCCAGCATTTT.

The table lists this clonotype with many counts. V is TRBV7-2 and J is TRBJ1-2; D not certain. Trimming left V 1 base short and J 2 bases short, with 8 bases between. This CDR3 has 14 amino acids. Germline V CDR1 and CDR2: SGHTA, FQGNSA. CDR3 bases: TGTGCCAGCAGCTTAGACGGGGAAAACTATGGCTACACCTTC. It translates to CASSLDGENYGYTF.

Concerning this clonotype: No conserved phenylalanine or tryptophan is present at the end of the CDR3, so a read error is the likely explanation. V is TRBV28 and J is TRBJ2-2; the match to TRBD1 covers 8 bases. V lost 7 bases to trimming and J lost 1 base; unmatched junction nucleotides: 8. CDR1 MDHEN and CDR2 SYDVKM come from the germline V gene. CDR3 length: 16 residues. The CDR3 here is CASTLPGTGNTGELFS. Here the CDR3 DNA reads TGTGCCAGCACCCTCCCTGGGACAGGGAACACCGGGGAGCTGTTTTCT.

This clonotype was observed at least ten times. The CDR3 protein is CASSPGFHQPQHF. The CDR3 nucleotides are TGTGCCAGCAGCCCCGGATTTCATCAGCCCCAGCATTTT. This chain connects TRBV7-9 to TRBJ1-5; D unclear. This CDR3 comprises 13 residues. Trimming took off 5 bases at V and 5 bases at J, with 10 bases between the two ends. CDR1 and CDR2 from the germline V gene are SEHNR and FQNEAQ (reference sequence).

This clonotype was counted ten times or more. Here the CDR3 DNA reads TGCGCCAGCAGCCAAAGCCACCCCGGGACAGGGACTGGGGCCAACGTCCTGACTTTC. It encodes CASSQSHPGTGTGANVLTF. This chain links TRBV4-1 with TRBJ2-6; 9 bases fit TRBD1. V gave up 2 bases and J gave up 2 bases; unmatched junction bases: 10. CDR3 length equals 19 residues. Germline CDR1 MGHRA, CDR2 YSYEKL.

This clonotype was counted at least ten times. The chain combines TRBV9 with TRBJ1-5; TRBD1 is a possible D gene (6 bases). The CDR3 length is 15 residues. Germline lookup yields CDR1 SGDLS and CDR2 YYNGEE. Trimming left V 4 bases short and J 3 bases short, with 14 bases between. In nucleotides, the CDR3 is TGTGCCAGCAGCCAAGACGGACAGTTCAATCAGCCCCAGCATTTT. Translation gives CASSQDGQFNQPQHF.

This clonotype was detected a few times. A read error may be the cause here, since a much bigger clone is one base away. Because it lacks the conserved phenylalanine or tryptophan at the end, this CDR3 is likely a read error. V gene TRBV5-8 combines with J gene TRBJ1-1; tentative D call: TRBD1 (6 bases). There are 14 residues in the CDR3. Germline V gives CDR1 SGHTS, CDR2 YDEGEE. V was clipped by 6 bases and J by 1 base, with 13 bases between them. CDR3 in amino acids: CASNRGAENTEAFL. As DNA, the CDR3 is TGTGCCAGCAACCGGGGGGCGGAGAACACTGAAGCTTTCCTT.

Many counts were recorded for this clonotype. The V call is TRBV7-6, the J call TRBJ2-3; 9 bases align to TRBD2. This CDR3 has 19 amino acids. V lost 4 bases to trimming and J lost 4 bases; unmatched junction nucleotides: 18. Per the germline V gene, CDR1 is SGHVS and CDR2 is FNYEAQ. CDR3 residues: CASSYPQPFGGRAPDTQYF. In DNA, the CDR3 is TGTGCCAGCAGCTATCCCCAACCCTTTGGCGGGAGGGCCCCAGATACGCAGTATTTT. Complete variable domain (other parts from reference TRBV7-6 and TRBJ2-3): GAGVSQSPRYKVTKRGQDVALRCDPISGHVSLYWYRQALGQGPEFLTYFNYEAQQDKSGLPNDRFSAERPEGSISTLTIQRTEQRDSAMYRCASSYPQPFGGRAPDTQYFGPGTRLTVL.

This clonotype appeared many times. The rearrangement links TRBV6-1 to TRBJ1-4; TRBD1 aligns across 8 bases. The V gene's germline CDR1 is MNHNS and CDR2 SASEGT. The CDR3 length is 17 residues. J was trimmed by 7 bases and V by 3 bases; bases with no gene match: 13. The CDR3 DNA reads TGTGCCAGCAGTGACAAGACGAACAGGGGGACAATTGAAAAACTGTTTTTT. Its protein product is CASSDKTNRGTIEKLFF.

On this clonotype itself: A single base separates this from a much larger clone, so it may be a read error. In nucleotides, the CDR3 is TGTGCCATCAGTGGAGAGTTGGCGGGGGGTGGAGAGACCCAGTACTTC. It translates to CAISGELAGGGETQYF. The rearrangement uses TRBV10-3 and TRBJ2-5; 8 nucleotides match TRBD2. Trimming took 4 bases from V and 4 from J; bases not matched to a gene: 11. The CDR3 extends over 16 amino acids. The germline V gene encodes CDR1 ENHRY and CDR2 SYGVKD.

This clonotype was detected ten times or more. This sequence joins TRBV5-1 and TRBJ2-1; 8 bases map to TRBD2. Per germline, CDR1 SGHRS and CDR2 YFSETQ. J was trimmed by 12 bases and V by 4 bases; bases with no gene match: 12. The CDR3 covers 14 residues. CDR3 sequence (DNA): TGCGCCAGCAGCCTTGCCGGGGGGGGCCGTGGGCAGTTCTTC. It translates to CASSLAGGGRGQFF.

The table lists this clonotype with many counts. The rearrangement joins TRBV30 to TRBJ2-7; tentative D call: TRBD2 (5 bases). The CDR3 extends over 13 amino acids. The V gene lost 1 base and the J gene lost 5 bases, with 12 bases spanning the gap. Germline-derived CDR1 and CDR2 are GTSNPN and SVGIG (reference sequence). The chain's CDR3 is CAWSGILDHEQYF. The CDR3 region has the DNA TGTGCCTGGAGTGGTATACTAGACCACGAGCAGTACTTC.

This clonotype was found many times. The J gene is TRBJ1-1, the V gene TRBV28, with TRBD1 matching 9 bases. CDR1 MDHEN and CDR2 SYDVKM come from the germline V gene. The J segment lost 6 bases and the V segment lost 9 bases, leaving 8 bases of the junction unmatched. This CDR3 contains 13 residues. The CDR3 reads CASWDRELAEAFF. In DNA, the CDR3 is TGTGCCAGTTGGGACAGGGAATTGGCTGAAGCTTTCTTT.

Worth noting for this clonotype: A much bigger clone sits one base away, suggesting this may be a read error. The chain recombines TRBV30 with TRBJ2-1, with 8 bases matching TRBD1. Germline CDR1 is GTSNPN and CDR2 is SVGIG (reference sequence). The CDR3 runs to 14 residues. The CDR3 DNA is TGTGCCTGGGGGACCGGGACAGGCTACTATGAGCAGTTCTTC. Translation: CAWGTGTGYYEQFF.

V gene TRBV7-8 combines with J gene TRBJ1-1, with TRBD1 identical over 7 bases. The length of the CDR3 is 14 residues. The germline V gene has CDR1 SGHVS and CDR2 FQNEAQ. V trimming: 6 bases; J trimming: 1 base; junction bases outside the gene matches: 5. DNA of the CDR3: TGTGCCAGCAGTCGCAACAGGGGGAACACTGAAGCTTTCTTT. Amino acids: CASSRNRGNTEAFF. The full variable domain, with the rest looked up from reference TRBV7-8 and TRBJ1-1, is GAGVSQSPRYKVAKRGQDVALRCDPISGHVSLFWYQQALGQGPEFLTYFQNEAQLDKSGLPSDRFFAERPEGSVSTLKIQRTQQEDSAVYLCASSRNRGNTEAFFGQGTRLTVV.

As concerns this clonotype: A much larger clone lies a single base off, so this may be a read error. This chain joins TRBV20-1 and TRBJ1-1, with D maybe TRBD1 (5 bases). Looked up from germline, CDR1 is DFQATT and CDR2 is SNEGSKA (reference sequence). The CDR3 loop spans 13 amino acids. In nucleotides, the CDR3 is TGCAGTGCTAGAGACAGGGTACGCACTGAAACTTTCTTT. It specifies CSARDRVRTETFF.